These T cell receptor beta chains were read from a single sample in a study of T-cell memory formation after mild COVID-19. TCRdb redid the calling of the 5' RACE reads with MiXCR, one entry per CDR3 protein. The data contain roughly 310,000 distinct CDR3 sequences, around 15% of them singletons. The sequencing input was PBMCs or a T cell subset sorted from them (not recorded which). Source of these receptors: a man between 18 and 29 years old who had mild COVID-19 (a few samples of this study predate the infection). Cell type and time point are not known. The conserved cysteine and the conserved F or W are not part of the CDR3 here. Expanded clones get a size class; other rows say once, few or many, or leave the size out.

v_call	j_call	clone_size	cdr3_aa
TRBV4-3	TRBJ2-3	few	ASSQMTPDTQY
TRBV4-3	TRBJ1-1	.	ASSQVGTGRRNTEAF
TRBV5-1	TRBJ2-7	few	ASSLGSGGAHEQY
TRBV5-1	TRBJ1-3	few	ASSIGVHSGNTIY
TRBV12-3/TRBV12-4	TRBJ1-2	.	ASSLNPLRGENYGYT
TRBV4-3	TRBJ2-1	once	ASSQVVAGNMKF
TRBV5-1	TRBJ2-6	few	ASLEGDSGANVLT
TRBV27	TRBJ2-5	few	ASSLYPQGEETQY
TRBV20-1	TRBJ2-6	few	SATTGVSGANVLT
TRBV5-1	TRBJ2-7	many	ASSLWGDYEQY
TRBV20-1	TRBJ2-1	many	RADDRTRISYNEQF
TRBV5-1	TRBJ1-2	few	ASSFGTGGFGYT
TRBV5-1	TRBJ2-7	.	ASSLGLGTVFHEQY
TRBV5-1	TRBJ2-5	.	ASSLGPSGFLEETQY
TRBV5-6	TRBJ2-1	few	ASSPRLAVYNEQF
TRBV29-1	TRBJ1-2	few	SYWVFGYGYT
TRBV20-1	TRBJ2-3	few	SAPGPYTDTQY
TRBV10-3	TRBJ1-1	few	AIKPGQVNTEAF
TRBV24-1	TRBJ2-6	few	ATSNRAGANVLT
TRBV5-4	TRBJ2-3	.	ASTGGVTDTQY